This paragraph covers one TCR beta chain sequence. This clonotype was found a few times. Its antigen is not yet known. No base qualities exist here, and no much larger clone lies one base off it. From the cysteine through the phenylalanine, the CDR3 covers 16 amino acids. The CDR3 DNA has 48 bases and is translated from base 1. For CDR1 and CDR2, the germline V gene lists MGHDK and SYGVNS. V loses 5 bases, J loses 3 bases, and the germline ends lie 18 bases apart. Ophthalmopathy patients had moderately to severely active disease, Clinical Activity Score of at least 3, NOSPECS grade of at least 4, and duration under 3 months. Any patient with an uncontrolled infection, another autoimmune disease, pregnancy or lactation was excluded. Clinical symptoms, serum thyroxine and TRAb, thyroid ultrasound, and orbital computed tomography formed the basis for the diagnoses. PBMCs were separated from 10 ml of fresh peripheral blood using Ficoll-Paque density gradient centrifugation. Total RNA was extracted using Trizol reagent, and RNA quality was assessed on an Agilent 2100 Bioanalyzer.

The TCR beta CDR3 regions were amplified from the RNA transcripts. A first-round RT-PCR of the TCR CDR3 used the HTBI primer set with the Qiagen OneStep RT-PCR kit. A second multiplex PCR round built the libraries, followed by size selection and purification. Sequencing of the libraries was done on an Illumina HiSeq2000 using paired-end 100 bp reads. Concerning the study's data processing: SOAPnuke was used to process the raw data, throwing out any read that contained adapters or uncalled bases, had a mean Phred below 15, or lacked an exact constant-primer or identifier match. COPE v1.2.5 was used to merge the high-quality paired reads, and each unique nucleotide sequence was defined as a clonotype. MiTCR v1.1 was used to align clonotypes to the IMGT TRBV, TRBD and TRBJ reference segments. The analysis was restricted to V-J combinations with a frequency above 0.0001, which together covered just over 99% of the repertoires. A TCS score was defined as the ratio of F50 (clonal expansion) to E x V (chaos), with BLOSUM62-based TCRdist applied between CDR3 peptides within each V-J. Welch's t-statistics and random forest reduced just over 500 V-J features to 13, which were used in a naive Bayes classifier (R e1071). TCRdb reprocessed the public reads (quality trimming at Q25 with fastp, clone calling with MiXCR) and kept in-frame beta chains. CDR3 protein duplicates are merged, each entry listing the most common genes and DNA. The V and J calls were determined by TCRdb, not by the authors. This sample holds about 500,000 distinct CDR3 sequences; around 15% were observed only once. The top ten hold roughly 29% of the sample.

The sample originates from a study of T cells in Graves' hyperthyroidism and ophthalmopathy (dated by TCRdb to between 2018 and 2020). For the wider study: Peripheral blood samples were taken at initial diagnosis, before any treatment was given. Prospective prediction of ophthalmopathy was tested in an independent validation cohort consisting of some 18 hyperthyroidism patients and 15 to 17 patients who later progressed to ophthalmopathy. The approximately 90 discovery patients were randomly split 7:3 into training and test sets. In addition, the study compared T-cell repertoires in thyroid tissue and in blood from six Graves' hyperthyroidism patients. According to the paper, TCR Vbeta CDR3 sequencing was carried out on 135 peripheral blood samples, which came from fewer than 50 ophthalmopathy, around 75 hyperthyroidism and some 17 progressor patients. To identify distinguishing TCR V-J signatures, a discovery cohort of 100 or so patients was used, comprising 43 with Graves' ophthalmopathy and around 57 with stable Graves' hyperthyroidism. Once sampling was done, hyperthyroidism patients were given methimazole at a starting dose of 30 mg daily, whereas ophthalmopathy patients were given high-dose intravenous methylprednisolone.

Overall results and qualifications from the work: Sample size was not statistically predetermined, and blinding of investigators to group allocation was not performed. In validation, the model predicted progression to ophthalmopathy a median of about 5.9 months before onset, with around 70% sensitivity and roughly 73% specificity. In cross-validation, a model built on a 13 V-J signature told ophthalmopathy apart from stable hyperthyroidism with approximately 91% sensitivity and roughly 83% specificity, and in testing the same model reached 80%/75%. Most expanded thyroid clonotypes (frequency above 0.001) were also found in blood, which suggests that blood repertoires may mirror thyroid immune responses.

The origin of this receptor is a woman aged 30 to 39 with Graves' ophthalmopathy. The rearrangement joined TRBV25-1 to TRBJ2-3; TRBD2 might be the D gene, on 5 matching bases. Sequencing used blood. The CDR3 here reads CASSTHLGVWTDTQYF. The DNA reads TGTGCCAGCAGTACCCACCTCGGGGTTTGGACAGATACGCAGTATTTT.